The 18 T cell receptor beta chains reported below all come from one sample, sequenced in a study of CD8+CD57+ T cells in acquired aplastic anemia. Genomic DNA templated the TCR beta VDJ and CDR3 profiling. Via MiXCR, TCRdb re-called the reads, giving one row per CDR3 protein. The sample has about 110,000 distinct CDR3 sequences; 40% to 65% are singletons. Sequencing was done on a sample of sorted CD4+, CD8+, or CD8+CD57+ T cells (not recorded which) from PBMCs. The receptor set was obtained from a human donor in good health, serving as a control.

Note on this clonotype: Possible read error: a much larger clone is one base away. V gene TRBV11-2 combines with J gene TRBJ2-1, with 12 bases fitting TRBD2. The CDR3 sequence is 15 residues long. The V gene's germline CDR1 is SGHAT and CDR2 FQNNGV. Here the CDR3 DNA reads TGTGCCAGTTCTCTAGCGGGGGGGAGTTACAATGAGCGGTTCTTC. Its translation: CASSLAGGSYNERFF.

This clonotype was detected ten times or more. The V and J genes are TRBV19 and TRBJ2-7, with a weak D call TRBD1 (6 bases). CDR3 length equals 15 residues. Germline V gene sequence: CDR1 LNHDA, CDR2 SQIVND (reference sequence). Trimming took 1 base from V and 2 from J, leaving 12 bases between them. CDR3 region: CASSIVKDSPYEQYF. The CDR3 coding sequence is TGTGCCAGTAGTATAGTGAAGGACAGTCCCTACGAGCAGTACTTC.

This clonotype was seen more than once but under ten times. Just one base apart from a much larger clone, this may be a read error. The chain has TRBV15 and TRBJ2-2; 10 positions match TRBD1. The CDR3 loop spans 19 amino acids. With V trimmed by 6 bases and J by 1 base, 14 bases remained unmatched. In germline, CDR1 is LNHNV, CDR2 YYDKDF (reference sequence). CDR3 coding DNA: TGTGCCACCAGGAGAACGACAGGGGGCGACCACTTGAACACCGGGGAGCTGTTTTTT. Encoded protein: CATRRTTGGDHLNTGELFF.

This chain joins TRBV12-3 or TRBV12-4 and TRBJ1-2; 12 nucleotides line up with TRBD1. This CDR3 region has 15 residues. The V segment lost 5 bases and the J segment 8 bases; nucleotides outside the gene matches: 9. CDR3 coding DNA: TGTGCCAGCAGTGCGGGACAGGGGGCAAGGGAAGGCTACACCTTC. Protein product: CASSAGQGAREGYTF.

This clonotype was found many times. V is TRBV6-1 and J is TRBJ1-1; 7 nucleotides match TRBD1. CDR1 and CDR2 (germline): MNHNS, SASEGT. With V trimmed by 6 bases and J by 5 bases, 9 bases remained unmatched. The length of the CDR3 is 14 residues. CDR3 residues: CASSTTGWETEAFF. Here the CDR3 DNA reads TGTGCCAGCAGCACGACAGGGTGGGAGACTGAAGCTTTCTTT.

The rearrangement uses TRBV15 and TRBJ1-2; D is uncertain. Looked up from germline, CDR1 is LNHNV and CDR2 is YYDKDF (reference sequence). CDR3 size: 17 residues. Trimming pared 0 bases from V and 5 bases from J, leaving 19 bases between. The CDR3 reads CATSRDTIEGRIYGYTF. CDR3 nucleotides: TGTGCCACCAGCAGAGATACAATTGAAGGACGGATTTATGGCTACACCTTC. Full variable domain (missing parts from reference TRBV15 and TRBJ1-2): DAMVIQNPRYQVTQFGKPVTLSCSQTLNHNVMYWYQQKSSQAPKLLFHYYDKDFNNEADTPDNFQSRRPNTSFCFLDIRSPGLGDTAMYLCATSRDTIEGRIYGYTFGSGTRLTVV.

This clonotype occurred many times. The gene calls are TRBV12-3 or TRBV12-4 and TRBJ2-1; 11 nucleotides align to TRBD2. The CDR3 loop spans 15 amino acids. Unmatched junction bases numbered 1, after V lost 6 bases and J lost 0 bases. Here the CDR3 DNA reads TGTGCCAGCAGCGGACTAGCGGGCTCCTACAATGAGCAGTTCTTC. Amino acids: CASSGLAGSYNEQFF.

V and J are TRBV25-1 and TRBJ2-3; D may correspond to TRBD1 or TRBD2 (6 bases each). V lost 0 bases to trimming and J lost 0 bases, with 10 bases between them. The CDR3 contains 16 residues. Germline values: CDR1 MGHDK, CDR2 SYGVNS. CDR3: CASSEYRGGSTDTQYF. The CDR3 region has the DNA TGTGCCAGCAGTGAATATCGAGGGGGGAGCACAGATACGCAGTATTTT.

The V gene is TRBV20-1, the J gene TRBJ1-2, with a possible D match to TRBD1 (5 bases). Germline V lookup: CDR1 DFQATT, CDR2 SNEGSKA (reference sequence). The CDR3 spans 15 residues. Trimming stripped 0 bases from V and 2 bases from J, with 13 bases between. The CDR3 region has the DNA TGCAGTGCTAGAGATCGGGCAGGGACCAACTATGGCTACACCTTC. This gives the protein CSARDRAGTNYGYTF.

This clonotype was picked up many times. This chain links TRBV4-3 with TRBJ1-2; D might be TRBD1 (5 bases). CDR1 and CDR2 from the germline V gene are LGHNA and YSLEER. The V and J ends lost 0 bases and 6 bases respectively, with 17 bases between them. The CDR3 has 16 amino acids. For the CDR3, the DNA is TGCGCCAGCAGCCAAGATGATGGGGGATCGGGACATGGCTACACCTTC. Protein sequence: CASSQDDGGSGHGYTF.

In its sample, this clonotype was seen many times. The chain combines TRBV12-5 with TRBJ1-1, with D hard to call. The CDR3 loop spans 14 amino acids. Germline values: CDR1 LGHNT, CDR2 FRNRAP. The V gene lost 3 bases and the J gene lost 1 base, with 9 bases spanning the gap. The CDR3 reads CASGFGTPNTEAFF. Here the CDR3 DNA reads TGTGCTAGTGGTTTTGGCACTCCGAACACTGAAGCTTTCTTT.

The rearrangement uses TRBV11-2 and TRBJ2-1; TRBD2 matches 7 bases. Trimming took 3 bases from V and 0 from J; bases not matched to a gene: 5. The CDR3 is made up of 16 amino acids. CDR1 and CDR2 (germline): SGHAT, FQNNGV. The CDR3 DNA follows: TGTGCCAGCAGCTTTAGCGGGCGTAGCTCCTACAATGAGCAGTTCTTC. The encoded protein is CASSFSGRSSYNEQFF.

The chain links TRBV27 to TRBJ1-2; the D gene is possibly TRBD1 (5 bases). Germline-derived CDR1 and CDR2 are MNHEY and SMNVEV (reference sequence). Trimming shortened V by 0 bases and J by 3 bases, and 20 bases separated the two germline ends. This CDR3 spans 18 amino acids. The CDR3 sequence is CASSLSGFQGRRDYGYTF. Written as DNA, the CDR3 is TGTGCCAGCAGTTTATCGGGTTTTCAGGGCCGCAGGGACTATGGCTACACCTTC.

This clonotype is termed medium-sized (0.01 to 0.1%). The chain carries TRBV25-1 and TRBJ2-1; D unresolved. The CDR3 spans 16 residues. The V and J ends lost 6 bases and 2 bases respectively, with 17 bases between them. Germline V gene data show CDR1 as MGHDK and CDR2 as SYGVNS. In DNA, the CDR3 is TGTGCCAGCAGCAGTATGGGTGCTACTGCCTACAATGAGCAGTTCTTC. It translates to CASSSMGATAYNEQFF.

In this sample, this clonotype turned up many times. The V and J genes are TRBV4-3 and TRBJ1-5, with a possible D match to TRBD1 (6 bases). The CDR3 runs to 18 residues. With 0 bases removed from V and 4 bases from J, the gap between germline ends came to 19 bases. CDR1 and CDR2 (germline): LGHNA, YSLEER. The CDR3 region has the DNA TGCGCCAGCAGCCAAGATCCCCACAGGGAAGAAGGGAATCAGCCCCAGCATTTT. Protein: CASSQDPHREEGNQPQHF.

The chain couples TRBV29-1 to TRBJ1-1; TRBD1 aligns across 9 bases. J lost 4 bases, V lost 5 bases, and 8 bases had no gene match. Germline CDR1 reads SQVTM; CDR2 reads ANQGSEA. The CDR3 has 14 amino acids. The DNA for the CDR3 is TGCAGCGTTCCCGGGACAGGGCACGGCACTGAAGCTTTCTTT. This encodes CSVPGTGHGTEAFF.

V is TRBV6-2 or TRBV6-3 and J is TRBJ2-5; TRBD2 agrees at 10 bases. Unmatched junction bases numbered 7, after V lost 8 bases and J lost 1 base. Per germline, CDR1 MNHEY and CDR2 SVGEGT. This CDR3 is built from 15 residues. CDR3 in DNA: TGTGCCAGCCGCGGTAGCGGGGGGCCCCAAGAGACCCAGTACTTC. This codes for CASRGSGGPQETQYF.

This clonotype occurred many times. DNA for the CDR3: TGTGCCAGCAGCTTAGCGGAATACTATGGCTACACCTTC. This gives the protein CASSLAEYYGYTF. The chain links TRBV7-2 to TRBJ1-2; D is unclear. This CDR3 is 13 amino acids long. V lost 0 bases to trimming and J lost 3 bases, with 5 bases between them. Germline V lookup: CDR1 SGHTA, CDR2 FQGNSA.